This entry lists 12 T cell receptor beta chains sequenced from one sample in a study of glioma-infiltrating T cells. Using RNA template, CDR3s of TCR alpha and beta were amplified with iRepertoire arm-PCR. TCRdb re-analysed the multiplex PCR reads in MiXCR, keeping a single row per CDR3 protein. The repertoire holds some 160,000 distinct CDR3 sequences, with around 42% as singletons. The material sequenced was glioma tissue, nonneoplastic brain tissue, or PBMCs (not recorded which). The receptors here all came from a human donor with low-grade glioma or glioblastoma, undergoing nonglioma brain surgery, or in good health (not recorded which).

This clonotype was seen only a few times. This chain connects TRBV4-1 to TRBJ2-1, with 14 bases that match TRBD2. Germline CDR1 reads MGHRA; CDR2 reads YSYEKL. This CDR3 region has 19 residues. The J segment lost 1 base and the V segment lost 3 bases, leaving 8 bases of the junction unmatched. CDR3 sequence reads: CASSQPGLAGERSYNEQFF. The CDR3 nucleotides are TGCGCCAGCAGCCAGCCGGGACTAGCGGGAGAGAGGTCCTACAATGAGCAGTTCTTC.

This clonotype was seen more than once but under ten times. The chain is built from TRBV29-1 and TRBJ2-1, with a weak D call TRBD2 (6 bases). CDR3 length: 11 amino acids. Trimming removed 6 bases at V and 4 bases at J, with 7 bases between. Germline V gene data show CDR1 as SQVTM and CDR2 as ANQGSEA. The CDR3 sequence is CSVEGYNEQFF. The CDR3 DNA sequence: TGCAGCGTGGAGGGGTACAATGAGCAGTTCTTC.

There are a few counts of this clonotype. V usage is TRBV7-9 and J usage is TRBJ2-5; D possibly corresponds to TRBD2 (6 bases). Germline V gives CDR1 SEHNR, CDR2 FQNEAQ (reference sequence). The length of the CDR3 is 15 residues. Trimming took off 4 bases at V and 0 bases at J, with 12 bases between the two ends. The DNA of the CDR3 is TGTGCCAGCAGCTCCCCGGGGGAACACCAAGAGACCCAGTACTTC. Its protein product is CASSSPGEHQETQYF.

The chain has TRBV27 and TRBJ2-7; the D gene is possibly TRBD1 (6 bases). The CDR3 loop spans 13 amino acids. V lost 3 bases and J lost 5, with 11 bases in between. Germline-derived CDR1 and CDR2 are MNHEY and SMNVEV (reference sequence). The CDR3 DNA follows: TGTGCCAGCAGTTTTCGCAGGGGACACGAGCAGTACTTC. Encoded protein: CASSFRRGHEQYF.

This clonotype was found a few times. For the CDR3, the DNA is TGTGCCAGCACCGCGACAGGGAATCCAGATACGCAGTATTTT. It yields the protein CASTATGNPDTQYF. This chain joins TRBV12-3 or TRBV12-4 and TRBJ2-3, with 7 bases identical to TRBD1. This CDR3 is 14 amino acids long. V was pared by 7 bases and J by 4 bases, with 8 bases of the junction left unmatched.

V gene TRBV29-1 combines with J gene TRBJ2-7; TRBD1 matches 7 bases. V lost 7 bases to trimming and J lost 0 bases; unmatched junction nucleotides: 3. The germline V gene has CDR1 SQVTM and CDR2 ANQGSEA. The CDR3 length is 12 residues. The CDR3 DNA sequence: TGCAGCGGACGGGACAGCTCCTACGAGCAGTACTTC. It yields the protein CSGRDSSYEQYF.

As to this clonotype: This may be a read error: a much more frequent sequence differs by one nucleotide. The chain carries TRBV7-9 and TRBJ2-7, with D hard to call. The CDR3 is 12 amino acids. Germline loops: CDR1 SEHNR, CDR2 FQNEAQ (reference sequence). Trimming shortened V by 4 bases and J by 6 bases, and 10 bases separated the two germline ends. The CDR3 nucleotides read TGTGCCAGCAGCTCAAGCATCAGCGAGCAGTACTTC. Amino acids: CASSSSISEQYF.

In this sample, this clonotype turned up once. This sequence joins TRBV6-1 and TRBJ2-5; unclear D gene. The V end was cut by 10 bases, the J end by 1 base, with 13 bases between. The CDR3 is made up of 13 amino acids. Germline CDR1 MNHNS, CDR2 SASEGT. The CDR3 bases are TGTGCCACCAATGGCGGCCGCCAAGAGACCCAGTACTTC. This encodes CATNGGRQETQYF.

This clonotype was observed a handful of times. CDR3 nucleotide sequence: TGTGCCAGCAGGGAGCCGGGACTAGCAAGTGTTGAAAACATTCAGTACTTC. It specifies CASREPGLASVENIQYF. The chain has TRBV2 and TRBJ2-4, with 9 bases identical to TRBD2. Germline values: CDR1 SNHLY, CDR2 FYNNEI. V was clipped by 6 bases and J by 5 bases; unmatched bases: 14. The length of the CDR3 is 17 residues.

Points on this clonotype: Relative to the germline gene, one junction end is altered; a read error may explain this. The chain is built from TRBV15 and TRBJ2-3; the D gene is possibly TRBD2 (5 bases). The length of the CDR3 is 17 residues. Germline-derived CDR1 and CDR2 are LNHNV and YYDKDF (reference sequence). CDR3 sequence: CATRRDQPQAPRGTQYF. The CDR3 DNA is TGTGCCACCAGAAGAGATCAGCCACAAGCTCCCCGGGGTACGCAGTATTTT.

Details on this clonotype: Its ends do not fully match the called genes, so a read error is possible. The chain is built from TRBV5-1 and TRBJ2-1, with a possible D match to TRBD2 (7 bases). This CDR3 spans 13 amino acids. The germline V gene encodes CDR1 SGHRS and CDR2 YFSETQ. CDR3 sequence: CASSWAGADYQLF. The CDR3 nucleotides are TGCGCCAGCAGCTGGGCGGGGGCTGACTATCAGCTCTTC.

This chain uses TRBV20-1 with TRBJ2-4, with 14 bases lining up with TRBD2. This CDR3 is built from 19 residues. The trim removed 0 bases at V and 8 bases at J, leaving 15 bases unmatched. Germline CDR1 is DFQATT and CDR2 is SNEGSKA (reference sequence). CDR3 sequence reads: CSARDFTPRTTSGGDIQYF. The CDR3 nucleotides are TGCAGTGCTAGAGACTTCACTCCCAGAACGACTAGCGGGGGGGACATTCAGTACTTC.